The text below deals with one T cell receptor beta chain. Germline CDR1 SGHDN, CDR2 FVKESK. Between the trimmed V and J ends, which lost 1 base and 6 bases, there was a span of 13 bases. The CDR3 runs to 14 residues. This sample is drawn from a study of shared clonotypes between healthy human individuals. TCRdb's table, derived via immunoSEQ multiplex PCR, lists solely in-frame clones and lacks some. The sample lists about 2 million clones, roughly 96% occurring once. V usage is TRBV14 and J usage is TRBJ2-7; D possibly corresponds to TRBD2 (5 bases). The source of this sequence is a man aged 18 to 30 in good health. The source material was naive CD4+ T cells sorted from blood. Regarding subset: CD45RA+ positively selected. This chain's CDR3 is CASSQGRWAGEQYF. The CDR3 nucleotides read TGTGCCAGCAGCCAAGGAAGATGGGCGGGCGAGCAGTACTTC.